This T cell receptor (beta chain) was recovered during a study of CD8+CD57+ T cells in acquired aplastic anemia. Whoever was chosen for sequencing had shown CD8+CD57+ cell expansion by flow cytometry. From germline, CDR1 is SGDLS and CDR2 YYNGEE. V lost 0 bases and J lost 5; bases outside the gene matches: 10. The CDR3 consists of 16 residues. Genomic DNA templated the TCR beta VDJ and CDR3 profiling. One entry per CDR3 protein, called by TCRdb with MiXCR from the reads. This sample has over 150,000 distinct CDR3 sequences; around 50% occur once, and the top ten carry 10% to 15%. The receptor comes from a human donor with aplastic anemia. The V and J genes are TRBV9 and TRBJ2-7; 8 nucleotides align to TRBD2. The sequencing sample was made of sorted CD4+, CD8+, or CD8+CD57+ T cells (not recorded which) from PBMCs. The CDR3 nucleotides read TGTGCCAGCAGCGTAGGTTATCCGGGACTAGGTAACGAGCAGTACTTC. It encodes CASSVGYPGLGNEQYF.